This T cell receptor (beta chain) is from a study of T-cell memory formation after mild COVID-19. Overall study findings and caveats: Clones contracting day 15 to 85 were balanced CD4/CD8; later expanders leaned CD4+.

The CDR3 has 14 amino acids. After removal of 6 bases from V and 5 bases from J, the junction contained 4 bases not matched to a gene. CDR1 is LNHNV and CDR2 is YYDKDF in the germline V gene (reference sequence). As regards this clonotype: Antigen: not known.

TCRdb reprocessed the 5' RACE reads with MiXCR, giving one entry per CDR3 protein. The sample holds about 600,000 distinct CDR3 sequences; 20% to 25% are singletons and the top ten take approximately 8.4%. The V and J genes are TRBV15 and TRBJ2-1, with 10 bases identical to TRBD1. The source of this sequence is an adult woman who had mild COVID-19 (a few samples of this study predate the infection). Cell type and time point are not known. Sample: PBMCs or a T cell subset sorted from them (not recorded which). The CDR3 DNA reads TGTGCCACCAGTAGGGACAGGGGCCACAATGAGCAGTTCTTC. It translates to CATSRDRGHNEQFF. The whole variable domain, filled in from reference TRBV15 and TRBJ2-1, reads DAMVIQNPRYQVTQFGKPVTLSCSQTLNHNVMYWYQQKSSQAPKLLFHYYDKDFNNEADTPDNFQSRRPNTSFCFLDIRSPGLGDTAMYLCATSRDRGHNEQFFGPGTRLTVL.